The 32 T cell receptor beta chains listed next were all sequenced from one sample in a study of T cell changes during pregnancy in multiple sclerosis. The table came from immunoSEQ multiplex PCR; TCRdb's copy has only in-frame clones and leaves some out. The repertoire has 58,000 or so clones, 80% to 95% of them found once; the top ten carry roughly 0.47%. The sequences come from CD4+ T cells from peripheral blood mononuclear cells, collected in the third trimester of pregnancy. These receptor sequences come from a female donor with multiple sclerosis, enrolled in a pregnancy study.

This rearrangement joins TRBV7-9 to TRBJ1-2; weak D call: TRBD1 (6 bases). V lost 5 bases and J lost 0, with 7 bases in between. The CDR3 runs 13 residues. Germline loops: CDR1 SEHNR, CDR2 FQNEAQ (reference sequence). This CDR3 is CASSRQANYGYTF. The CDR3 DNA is TGTGCCAGCAGCCGACAGGCTAACTATGGCTACACCTTC.

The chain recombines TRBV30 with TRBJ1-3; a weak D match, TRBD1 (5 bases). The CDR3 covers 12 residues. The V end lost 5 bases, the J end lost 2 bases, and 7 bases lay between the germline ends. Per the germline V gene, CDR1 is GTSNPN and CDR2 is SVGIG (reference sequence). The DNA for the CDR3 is TGTGCCTGGGCAGGGACTGGAAACACCATATATTTT. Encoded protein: CAWAGTGNTIYF.

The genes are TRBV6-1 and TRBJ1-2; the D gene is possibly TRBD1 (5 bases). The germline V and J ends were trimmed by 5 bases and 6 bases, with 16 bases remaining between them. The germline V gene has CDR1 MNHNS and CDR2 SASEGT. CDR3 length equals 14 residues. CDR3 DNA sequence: TGTGCCAGCAGTTATCAGCCGGGGGGAAATGGCTACACCTTC. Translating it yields CASSYQPGGNGYTF.

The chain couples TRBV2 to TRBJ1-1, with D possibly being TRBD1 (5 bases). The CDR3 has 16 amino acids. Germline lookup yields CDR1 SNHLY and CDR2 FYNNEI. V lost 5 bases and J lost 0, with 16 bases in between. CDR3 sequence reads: CASSLQDFRMNTEAFF. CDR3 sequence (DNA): TGTGCCAGCAGTTTACAGGATTTCAGAATGAACACTGAAGCTTTCTTT.

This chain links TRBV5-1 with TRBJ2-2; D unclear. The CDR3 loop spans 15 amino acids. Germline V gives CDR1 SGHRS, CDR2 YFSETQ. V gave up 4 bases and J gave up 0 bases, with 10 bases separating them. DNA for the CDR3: TGCGCCAGCAGCCTCCGGGTCGCGAACACCGGGGAGCTGTTTTTT. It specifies CASSLRVANTGELFF.

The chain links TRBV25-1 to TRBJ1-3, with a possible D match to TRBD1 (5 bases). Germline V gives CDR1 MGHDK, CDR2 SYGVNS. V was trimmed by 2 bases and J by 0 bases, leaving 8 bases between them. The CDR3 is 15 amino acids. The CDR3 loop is CASSEPGGSGNTIYF. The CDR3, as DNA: TGTGCCAGCAGTGAACCCGGGGGCTCTGGAAACACCATATATTTT. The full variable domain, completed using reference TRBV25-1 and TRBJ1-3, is EADIYQTPRYLVIGTGKKITLECSQTMGHDKMYWYQQDPGMELHLIHYSYGVNSTEKGDLSSESTVSRIRTEHFPLTLESARPSHTSQYLCASSEPGGSGNTIYFGEGSWLTVV.

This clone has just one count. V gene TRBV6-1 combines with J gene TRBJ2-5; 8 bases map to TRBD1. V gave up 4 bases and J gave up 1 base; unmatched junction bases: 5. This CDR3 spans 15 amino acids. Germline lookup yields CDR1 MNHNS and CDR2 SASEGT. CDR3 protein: CASSGQGTPQETQYF. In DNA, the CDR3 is TGTGCCAGCAGTGGACAGGGGACCCCCCAAGAGACCCAGTACTTC.

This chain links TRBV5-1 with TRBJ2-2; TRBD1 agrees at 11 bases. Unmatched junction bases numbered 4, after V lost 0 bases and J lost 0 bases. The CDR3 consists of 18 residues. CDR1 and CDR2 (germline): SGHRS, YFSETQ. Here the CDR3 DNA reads TGCGCCAGCAGCTTGGGACGGACAGGGGGCTCGAACACCGGGGAGCTGTTTTTT. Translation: CASSLGRTGGSNTGELFF.

This CDR3 reads CATSRDKGSNTEAFF. CDR3 DNA: TGTGCCACCAGCAGAGATAAGGGGTCGAACACTGAAGCTTTCTTT. The V call is TRBV15, the J call TRBJ1-1; D may be TRBD1 (5 bases). Between the trimmed V and J ends, which lost 0 bases and 1 base, there was a span of 9 bases. The CDR3 contains 15 residues. The V gene's germline CDR1 is LNHNV and CDR2 YYDKDF (reference sequence).

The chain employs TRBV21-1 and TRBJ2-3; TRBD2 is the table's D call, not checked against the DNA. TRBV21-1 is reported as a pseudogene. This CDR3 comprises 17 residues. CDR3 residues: CASSVPPGGGLTDTQYF. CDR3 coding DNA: TGTGCCAGCAGTGTCCCTCCGGGCGGGGGGCTCACAGATACGCAGTATTTT.

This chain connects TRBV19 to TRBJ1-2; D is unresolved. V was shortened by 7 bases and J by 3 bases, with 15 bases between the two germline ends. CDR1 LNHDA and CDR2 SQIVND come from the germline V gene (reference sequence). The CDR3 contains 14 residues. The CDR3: CASNEGLSYYGYTF. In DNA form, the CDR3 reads TGTGCCAGTAACGAGGGTTTATCGTACTATGGCTACACCTTC.

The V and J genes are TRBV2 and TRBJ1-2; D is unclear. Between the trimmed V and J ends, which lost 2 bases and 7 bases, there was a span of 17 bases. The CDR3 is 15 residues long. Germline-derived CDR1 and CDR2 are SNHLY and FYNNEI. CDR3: CASSELAPDEFGYTF. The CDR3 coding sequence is TGTGCCAGCAGTGAACTAGCCCCTGACGAGTTTGGCTACACCTTC.

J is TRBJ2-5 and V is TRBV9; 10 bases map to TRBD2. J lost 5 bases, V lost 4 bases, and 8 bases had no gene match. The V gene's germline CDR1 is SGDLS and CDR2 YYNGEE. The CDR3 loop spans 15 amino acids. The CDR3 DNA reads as TGTGCCAGCAGCCCCCGTCAGCGGGGGGGTGAGACCCAGTACTTC. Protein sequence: CASSPRQRGGETQYF.

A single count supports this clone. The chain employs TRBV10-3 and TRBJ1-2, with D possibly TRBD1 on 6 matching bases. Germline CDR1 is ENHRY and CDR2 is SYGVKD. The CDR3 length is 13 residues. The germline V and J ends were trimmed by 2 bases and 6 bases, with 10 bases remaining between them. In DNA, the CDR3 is TGTGCCATCAGTGAGGGGGGGGCAAATGGCTACACCTTC. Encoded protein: CAISEGGANGYTF.

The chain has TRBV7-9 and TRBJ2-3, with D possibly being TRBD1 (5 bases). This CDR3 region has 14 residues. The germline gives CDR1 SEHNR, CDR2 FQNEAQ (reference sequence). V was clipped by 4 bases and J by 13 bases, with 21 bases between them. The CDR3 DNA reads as TGTGCCAGCAGCTCTAATGAGGTGTGGGGCCGGGAGTATTTT. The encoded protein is CASSSNEVWGREYF.

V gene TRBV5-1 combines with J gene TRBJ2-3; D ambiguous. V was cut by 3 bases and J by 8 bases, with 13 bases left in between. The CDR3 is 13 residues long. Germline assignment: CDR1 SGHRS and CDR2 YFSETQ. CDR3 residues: CASSSVEAATQYF. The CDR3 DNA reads TGCGCCAGCAGCTCGGTAGAGGCGGCTACGCAGTATTTT.

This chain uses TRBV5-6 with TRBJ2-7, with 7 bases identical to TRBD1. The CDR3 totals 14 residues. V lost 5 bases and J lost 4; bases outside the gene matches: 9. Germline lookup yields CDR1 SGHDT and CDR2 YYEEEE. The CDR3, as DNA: TGTGCCAGCAGGAAGGCCGGGACAGAATACGAGCAGTACTTC. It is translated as CASRKAGTEYEQYF.

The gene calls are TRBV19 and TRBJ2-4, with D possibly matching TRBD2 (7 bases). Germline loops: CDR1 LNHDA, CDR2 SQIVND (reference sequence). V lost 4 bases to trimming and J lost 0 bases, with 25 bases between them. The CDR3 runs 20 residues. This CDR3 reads CASSTHEGGANMLAKNIQYF. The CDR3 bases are TGTGCCAGTAGTACCCACGAGGGGGGGGCAAATATGCTAGCCAAAAACATTCAGTACTTC. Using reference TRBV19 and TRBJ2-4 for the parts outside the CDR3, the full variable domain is DGGITQSPKYLFRKEGQNVTLSCEQNLNHDAMYWYRQDPGQGLRLIYYSQIVNDFQKGDIAEGYSVSREKKESFPLTVTSAQKNPTAFYLCASSTHEGGANMLAKNIQYFGAGTRLSVL.

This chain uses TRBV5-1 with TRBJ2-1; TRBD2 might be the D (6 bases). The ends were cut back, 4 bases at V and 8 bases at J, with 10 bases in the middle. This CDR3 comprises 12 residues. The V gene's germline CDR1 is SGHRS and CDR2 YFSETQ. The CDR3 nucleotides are TGCGCCAGCAGCACGCGGGGAGATGAGCAGTTCTTC. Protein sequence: CASSTRGDEQFF.

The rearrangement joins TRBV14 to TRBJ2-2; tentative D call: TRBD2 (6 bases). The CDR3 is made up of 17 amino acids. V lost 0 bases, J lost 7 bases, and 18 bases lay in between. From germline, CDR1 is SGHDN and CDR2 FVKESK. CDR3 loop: CASSQDESEGFNGELFF. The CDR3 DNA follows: TGTGCCAGCAGCCAAGATGAGTCGGAGGGTTTTAACGGGGAGCTGTTTTTT.

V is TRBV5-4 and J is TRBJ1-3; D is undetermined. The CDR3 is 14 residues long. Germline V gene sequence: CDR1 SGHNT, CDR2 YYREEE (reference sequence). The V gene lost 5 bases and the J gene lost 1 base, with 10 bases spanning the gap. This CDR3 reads CASRTDLSGNTIYF. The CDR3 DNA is TGTGCCAGCAGGACGGACTTATCTGGAAACACCATATATTTT. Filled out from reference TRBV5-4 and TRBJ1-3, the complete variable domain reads ETGVTQSPTHLIKTRGQQVTLRCSSQSGHNTVSWYQQALGQGPQFIFQYYREEENGRGNFPPRFSGLQFPNYSSELNVNALELDDSALYLCASRTDLSGNTIYFGEGSWLTVV.

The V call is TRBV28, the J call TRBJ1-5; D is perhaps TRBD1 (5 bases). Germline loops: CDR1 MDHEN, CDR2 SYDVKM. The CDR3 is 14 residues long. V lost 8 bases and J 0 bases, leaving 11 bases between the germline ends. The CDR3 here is CASGGGSSNQPQHF. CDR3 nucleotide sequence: TGTGCCAGCGGCGGGGGGTCTAGCAATCAGCCCCAGCATTTT.

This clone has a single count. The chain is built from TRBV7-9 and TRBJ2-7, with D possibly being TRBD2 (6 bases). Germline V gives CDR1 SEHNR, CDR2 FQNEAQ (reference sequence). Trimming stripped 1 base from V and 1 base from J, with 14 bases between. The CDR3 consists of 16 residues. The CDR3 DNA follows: TGTGCCAGCAGCTTAGGTCGTCTAGCGCGGTCCTACGAGCAGTACTTC. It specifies CASSLGRLARSYEQYF.

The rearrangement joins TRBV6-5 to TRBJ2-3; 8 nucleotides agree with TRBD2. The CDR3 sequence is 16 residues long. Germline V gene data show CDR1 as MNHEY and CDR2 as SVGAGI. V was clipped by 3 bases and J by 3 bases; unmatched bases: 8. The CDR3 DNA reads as TGTGCCAGCAGTTATTCCACTAGCGGCTTGACAGATACGCAGTATTTT. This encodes CASSYSTSGLTDTQYF.

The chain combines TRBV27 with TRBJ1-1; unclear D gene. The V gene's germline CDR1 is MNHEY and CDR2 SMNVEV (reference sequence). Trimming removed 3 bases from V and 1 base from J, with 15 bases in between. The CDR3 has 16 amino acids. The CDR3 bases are TGTGCCAGCAGTTTTAACCCGGGGTCGCCGAACACTGAAGCTTTCTTT. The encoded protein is CASSFNPGSPNTEAFF.

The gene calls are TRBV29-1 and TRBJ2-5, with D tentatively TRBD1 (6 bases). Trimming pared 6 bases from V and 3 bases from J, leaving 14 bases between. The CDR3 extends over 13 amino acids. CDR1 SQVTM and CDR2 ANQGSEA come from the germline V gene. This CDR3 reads CSVRGTAKETQYF. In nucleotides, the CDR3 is TGCAGCGTAAGGGGGACGGCCAAAGAGACCCAGTACTTC.

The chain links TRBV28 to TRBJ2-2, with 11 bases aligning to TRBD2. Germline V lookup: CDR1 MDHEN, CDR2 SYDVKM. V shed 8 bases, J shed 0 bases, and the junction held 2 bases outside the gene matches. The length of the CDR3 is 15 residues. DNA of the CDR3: TGTGCCAGCCTTAGCGGGGGGGCGAACACCGGGGAGCTGTTTTTT. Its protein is CASLSGGANTGELFF.

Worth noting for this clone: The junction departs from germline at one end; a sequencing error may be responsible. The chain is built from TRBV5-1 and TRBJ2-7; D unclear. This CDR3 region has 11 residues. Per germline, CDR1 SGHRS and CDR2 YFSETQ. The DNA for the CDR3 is TGCGCCAGCAGCTTGGACAGCTCACCGACCTTC. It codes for CASSLDSSPTF.

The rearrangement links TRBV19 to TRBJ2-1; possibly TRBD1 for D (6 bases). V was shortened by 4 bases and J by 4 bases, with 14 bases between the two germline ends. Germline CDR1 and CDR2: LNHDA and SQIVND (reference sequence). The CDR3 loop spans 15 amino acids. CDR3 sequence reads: CASSNRGGIYNEQFF. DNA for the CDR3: TGTGCCAGTAGTAACAGAGGGGGAATATACAATGAGCAGTTCTTC.

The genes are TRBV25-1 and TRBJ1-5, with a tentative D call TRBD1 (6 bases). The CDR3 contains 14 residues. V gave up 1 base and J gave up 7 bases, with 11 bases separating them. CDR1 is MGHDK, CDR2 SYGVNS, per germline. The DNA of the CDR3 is TGTGCCAGCAGTGAATGGGGGGGCGAACAGCCCCAGCATTTT. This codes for CASSEWGGEQPQHF.

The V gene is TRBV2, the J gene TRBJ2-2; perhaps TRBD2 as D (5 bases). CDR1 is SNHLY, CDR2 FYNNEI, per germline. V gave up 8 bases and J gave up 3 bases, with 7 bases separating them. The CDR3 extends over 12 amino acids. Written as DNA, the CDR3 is TGTGCCAGCGGGAGTCACACCGGGGAGCTGTTTTTT. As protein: CASGSHTGELFF.

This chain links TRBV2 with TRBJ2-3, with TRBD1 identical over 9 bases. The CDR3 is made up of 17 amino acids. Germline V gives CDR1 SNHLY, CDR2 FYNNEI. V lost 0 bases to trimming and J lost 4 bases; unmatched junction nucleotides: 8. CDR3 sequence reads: CASSEASWDRAADTQYF. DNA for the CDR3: TGTGCCAGCAGTGAAGCGTCTTGGGACAGGGCGGCAGATACGCAGTATTTT.